The 29 T cell receptor beta chains presented below share a single source sample, sequenced in a study of cytomegalovirus exposure and HLA in healthy donors. Both 60 Vbeta primers and 13 Jbeta primers went into the PCR. Produced via immunoSEQ multiplex PCR; TCRdb's table is partial and in-frame only. The data contain roughly 140,000 clones, over 80% of them singletons. Sequenced: PBMCs. These receptors all stem from a female donor in good health and CMV-seronegative.

The chain employs TRBV5-4 and TRBJ2-7, with TRBD1 matching over 7 bases. The CDR3 covers 16 residues. Losses at the gene ends were 0 bases for V and 7 bases for J; bases not matched to a gene: 13. Germline V gene sequence: CDR1 SGHNT, CDR2 YYREEE (reference sequence). The CDR3 here is CASSLEGGRGPWEQYF. The CDR3 nucleotides are TGTGCCAGCAGCTTGGAAGGGGGCAGGGGCCCGTGGGAGCAGTACTTC.

The chain has TRBV4-1 and TRBJ1-1; D unclear. Per the germline V gene, CDR1 is MGHRA and CDR2 is YSYEKL. Trimming stripped 4 bases from V and 2 bases from J, with 14 bases between. The CDR3 runs 15 residues. DNA for the CDR3: TGCGCCAGCAGCCTAAATACCCGGTCCAACACTGAAGCTTTCTTT. Translation gives CASSLNTRSNTEAFF.

This chain joins TRBV29-1 and TRBJ2-3, with D perhaps matching TRBD2 (5 bases). The V gene's germline CDR1 is SQVTM and CDR2 ANQGSEA. Deletions cut 1 base from V and 2 bases from J, with 7 bases between. The CDR3 is 13 residues long. CDR3 in amino acids: CSVEGGPTDTQYF. Here the CDR3 DNA reads TGCAGCGTTGAAGGCGGGCCCACAGATACGCAGTATTTT.

V gene TRBV2 combines with J gene TRBJ1-4; D may be TRBD1 (5 bases). Germline V lookup: CDR1 SNHLY, CDR2 FYNNEI. The ends were cut back, 10 bases at V and 8 bases at J, with 17 bases in the middle. CDR3 length equals 13 residues. The CDR3 loop is CATHQGREEKLFF. The CDR3 DNA is TGTGCCACCCACCAGGGCCGCGAGGAAAAACTGTTTTTT.

The rearrangement joins TRBV7-6 to TRBJ2-5; TRBD2 aligns across 7 bases. Trimming cost V 6 bases and J 4 bases; bases outside gene matches: 5. Germline loops: CDR1 SGHVS, CDR2 FNYEAQ. CDR3 length: 13 residues. The CDR3 DNA reads TGTGCCAGCAGTGGGCCTAGCGGAGAGACCCAGTACTTC. Protein sequence: CASSGPSGETQYF.

The rearrangement uses TRBV10-3 and TRBJ2-2; 12 positions match TRBD2. Germline V lookup: CDR1 ENHRY, CDR2 SYGVKD. J gave up 7 bases and V 0 bases, and 9 bases lay outside the gene matches. The CDR3 runs to 18 residues. CDR3 DNA sequence: TGTGCCATCAGTGAGTCAGCTCTAGCGGGAGGGCCTGGCGGGGAGCTGTTTTTT. This sequence encodes CAISESALAGGPGGELFF.

This clone has just one count. The J gene is TRBJ2-7, the V gene TRBV5-1; 8 nucleotides line up with TRBD1. V was clipped by 0 bases and J by 3 bases; unmatched bases: 5. Germline V gene lookup returns CDR1 SGHRS and CDR2 YFSETQ. This CDR3 has 15 residues. In DNA form, the CDR3 reads TGCGCCAGCAGCTTGGAGGGCACAGGGGGCTACGAGCAGTACTTC. Its protein product is CASSLEGTGGYEQYF.

The chain carries TRBV18 and TRBJ2-7; 12 positions match TRBD1. Germline-derived CDR1 and CDR2 are KGHSH and LQKENI. V was clipped by 3 bases and J by 7 bases; unmatched bases: 7. The CDR3 is made up of 15 amino acids. CDR3 nucleotide sequence: TGTGCCAGCTCACCGGTTGGGACAGGGGGCGAGGAGCAGTACTTC. Translated: CASSPVGTGGEEQYF. Full variable domain (rest looked up from reference TRBV18 and TRBJ2-7): NAGVMQNPRHLVRRRGQEARLRCSPMKGHSHVYWYRQLPEEGLKFMVYLQKENIIDESGMPKERFSAEFPKEGPSILRIQQVVRGDSAAYFCASSPVGTGGEEQYFGPGTRLTVT.

This chain uses TRBV21-1 with TRBJ1-4. TRBV21-1 is a pseudogene segment. The CDR3 is 17 amino acids. In DNA, the CDR3 is TGTGCCAGCATCACCCTTGAAACAGGGAGGGTGAAAGAAAAACTGTTTTTT. Residues: CASITLETGRVKEKLFF.

Only one count was recorded for this clone. This chain links TRBV7-9 with TRBJ1-1, with unresolved D. The CDR3 extends over 14 amino acids. Germline V gives CDR1 SEHNR, CDR2 FQNEAQ (reference sequence). V was clipped by 5 bases and J by 2 bases, with 12 bases between them. CDR3 sequence (DNA): TGTGCCAGCAGCCTTATCCAGGTCAACACTGAAGCTTTCTTT. It encodes CASSLIQVNTEAFF.

The J gene is TRBJ2-1, the V gene TRBV10-1; TRBD1 is a possible D gene (6 bases). Trimming removed 4 bases from V and 0 bases from J, with 7 bases in between. In germline, CDR1 is WNHNN, CDR2 SYGVQD (reference sequence). CDR3 length equals 14 residues. The CDR3 is CASSGGGSYNEQFF. In DNA form, the CDR3 reads TGCGCCAGCAGTGGAGGGGGCTCCTACAATGAGCAGTTCTTC.

The chain combines TRBV15 with TRBJ1-1; 9 bases map to TRBD1. V was clipped by 3 bases and J by 1 base; unmatched bases: 0. The CDR3 length is 14 residues. CDR1 is LNHNV, CDR2 YYDKDF, per germline (reference sequence). The CDR3 DNA reads TGTGCCACCAGCAGGGACAGGGGGAACACTGAAGCTTTCTTT. Translating gives CATSRDRGNTEAFF.

The chain uses TRBV6-1 and TRBJ1-1, with TRBD1 matching 7 bases. Germline CDR1 and CDR2: MNHNS and SASEGT. With 5 bases clipped from V and 2 bases from J, the junction kept 5 bases outside the gene matches. This CDR3 is 14 amino acids long. The CDR3 reads CASSWTGPNTEAFF. The CDR3 DNA is TGTGCCAGCAGTTGGACAGGACCAAACACTGAAGCTTTCTTT.

This sequence joins TRBV27 and TRBJ2-7; D may be TRBD1 (6 bases). This CDR3 is 14 amino acids long. Germline values: CDR1 MNHEY, CDR2 SMNVEV (reference sequence). V dropped 5 bases and J dropped 4 bases, with 15 bases sitting between them. The CDR3 DNA is TGTGCCAGCAGTCCCGAGGGGGATAGTTACGAGCAGTACTTC. This encodes CASSPEGDSYEQYF.

This clone was counted between two and nine times. The chain recombines TRBV6-1 with TRBJ2-7; 9 positions match TRBD2. Trimming took 7 bases from V and 0 from J; bases not matched to a gene: 4. The CDR3 has 14 residues. Germline assignment: CDR1 MNHNS and CDR2 SASEGT. This CDR3 is CASIRSGSSYEQYF. The CDR3 bases are TGTGCCAGCATTCGTAGCGGGAGCTCCTACGAGCAGTACTTC.

The chain joins TRBV5-1 to TRBJ2-5, with D possibly TRBD1 on 6 matching bases. V was pared by 0 bases and J by 3 bases, with 15 bases between. Per the germline V gene, CDR1 is SGHRS and CDR2 is YFSETQ. CDR3 length equals 16 residues. CDR3 DNA sequence: TGCGCCAGCAGCTTGGGGTACAGGGTGGTAGAAGAGACCCAGTACTTC. Amino acid sequence: CASSLGYRVVEETQYF.

The V call is TRBV2, the J call TRBJ2-5, with 7 bases lining up with TRBD2. CDR1 and CDR2 (germline): SNHLY, FYNNEI. CDR3 length equals 21 residues. Trimming cost V 1 base and J 1 base; bases outside gene matches: 21. For the CDR3, the DNA is TGTGCCAGCAGTGAAGGGAAGAGAGTGCGGGAGAATTTGGAATCCCAAGAGACCCAGTACTTC. It translates to CASSEGKRVRENLESQETQYF.

This sequence joins TRBV10-3 and TRBJ2-2; 11 bases fit TRBD1. The CDR3 has 15 amino acids. Germline CDR1 reads ENHRY; CDR2 reads SYGVKD. Trimming cost V 6 bases and J 4 bases; bases outside gene matches: 4. The CDR3 nucleotides read TGTGCCATCAGGGGGACAGGGGGTACCACCGGGGAGCTGTTTTTT. Translating it yields CAIRGTGGTTGELFF.

The rearrangement joins TRBV2 to TRBJ2-1; a weak D match, TRBD1 (6 bases). Trimming removed 6 bases at V and 1 base at J, with 10 bases between. Germline-derived CDR1 and CDR2 are SNHLY and FYNNEI. This CDR3 has 14 residues. This chain's CDR3 is CASSLQGSYNEQFF. The CDR3, as DNA: TGTGCCAGCAGCCTCCAGGGGTCCTACAATGAGCAGTTCTTC. Full variable domain (rest looked up from reference TRBV2 and TRBJ2-1): EPEVTQTPSHQVTQMGQEVILRCVPISNHLYFYWYRQILGQKVEFLVSFYNNEISEKSEIFDDQFSVERPDGSNFTLKIRSTKLEDSAMYFCASSLQGSYNEQFFGPGTRLTVL.

This clone was detected only once. The chain joins TRBV15 to TRBJ2-7, with D possibly TRBD1 on 6 matching bases. The CDR3 contains 15 residues. Per the germline V gene, CDR1 is LNHNV and CDR2 is YYDKDF (reference sequence). V lost 0 bases and J lost 0, with 9 bases in between. For the CDR3, the DNA is TGTGCCACCAGCAGAGAGCAGGGGTTCTCCTACGAGCAGTACTTC. Protein sequence: CATSREQGFSYEQYF.

This clone appeared once. One junction end disagrees with the germline gene, perhaps due to a read error. The rearrangement uses TRBV7-7 and TRBJ2-7; 10 bases align to TRBD2. CDR1 is SSHAT, CDR2 FNYEAQ, per germline (reference sequence). The CDR3 extends over 16 amino acids. The CDR3 bases are TGTGCTAGCAGCTTAGGCCCAGGTGGGACTAGCGCCGAGCAGTACTTC. Translation gives CASSLGPGGTSAEQYF.

The genes are TRBV9 and TRBJ1-3, with D tentatively TRBD1 (6 bases). The CDR3 loop spans 16 amino acids. V shed 3 bases and J shed 0 bases, with 13 bases lying between them. CDR1 is SGDLS and CDR2 is YYNGEE in the germline V gene. The CDR3 is CASSERDTRSGNTIYF. Here the CDR3 DNA reads TGTGCCAGCAGCGAGCGGGACACCCGCTCTGGAAACACCATATATTTT.

The chain joins TRBV2 to TRBJ2-2, with a tentative D call TRBD2 (6 bases). This CDR3 is 13 amino acids long. The V end was cut by 8 bases, the J end by 5 bases, with 12 bases between. The germline V gene has CDR1 SNHLY and CDR2 FYNNEI. The CDR3 here is CASGREITGELFF. For the CDR3, the DNA is TGTGCCAGCGGACGGGAGATAACCGGGGAGCTGTTTTTT.

The J gene is TRBJ2-5, the V gene TRBV19; D is perhaps TRBD2 (5 bases). The CDR3 length is 15 residues. Germline V CDR1 and CDR2: LNHDA, SQIVND (reference sequence). Trimming took off 1 base at V and 5 bases at J, with 14 bases between the two ends. The CDR3 DNA reads TGTGCCAGTAGTATAGGTGAGGGAGAATGGGAGACCCAGTACTTC. Translated: CASSIGEGEWETQYF.

The CDR3 here is CSDLAVSYNEQFF. CDR3 bases: TGCAGCGATTTAGCGGTATCCTACAATGAGCAGTTCTTC. The rearrangement joins TRBV29-1 to TRBJ2-1, with D maybe TRBD2 (6 bases). The CDR3 length is 13 residues. Germline CDR1 and CDR2: SQVTM and ANQGSEA. V was shortened by 7 bases and J by 1 base, with 11 bases between the two germline ends.

The chain joins TRBV19 to TRBJ2-2; 9 positions match TRBD1. CDR3 size: 16 residues. Germline CDR1 reads LNHDA; CDR2 reads SQIVND (reference sequence). Trimming removed 6 bases from V and 6 bases from J; junction bases left unmatched: 11. CDR3 region: CASRGRGTGMSGELFF. As DNA, the CDR3 is TGTGCCAGTAGAGGGAGAGGGACAGGGATGTCCGGGGAGCTGTTTTTT.

This clone showed up just once. The chain employs TRBV5-1 and TRBJ2-7; the match to TRBD1 covers 7 bases. Germline CDR1 is SGHRS and CDR2 is YFSETQ. The J segment lost 2 bases and the V segment lost 7 bases, leaving 6 bases of the junction unmatched. The CDR3 spans 13 residues. CDR3 in amino acids: CASGQVDAYEQYF. CDR3 DNA: TGCGCCAGCGGACAGGTCGACGCCTACGAGCAGTACTTC.

This clone was recorded once. This chain connects TRBV7-9 to TRBJ2-1, with TRBD2 identical over 8 bases. CDR3 length equals 12 residues. V shed 5 bases, J shed 8 bases, and the junction held 2 bases outside the gene matches. The V gene's germline CDR1 is SEHNR and CDR2 FQNEAQ (reference sequence). The CDR3 DNA reads as TGTGCCAGCAGCGCACTAGCGGATGAGCAGTTCTTC. It is translated as CASSALADEQFF.

This clone was picked up one time. The gene calls are TRBV7-9 and TRBJ2-5, with D perhaps TRBD2 (5 bases). V was trimmed by 2 bases and J by 2 bases, leaving 9 bases between them. The CDR3 totals 14 residues. Per germline, CDR1 SEHNR and CDR2 FQNEAQ (reference sequence). In DNA form, the CDR3 reads TGTGCCAGCAGCTTAATCGGGGATCAAGAGACCCAGTACTTC. This sequence encodes CASSLIGDQETQYF.